This T cell receptor (beta chain) was observed in a study of T cells of healthy individuals. The V end lost 4 bases, the J end lost 1 base, and 14 bases lay between the germline ends. The V gene's germline CDR1 is MGHDK and CDR2 SYGVNS. CDR3 length equals 15 residues. Many counts were recorded for this clonotype. One entry per CDR3 protein results from TCRdb running MiXCR on the 5' RACE reads. This table holds nearly 100,000 distinct CDR3 sequences, approximately 15% found once. The rearrangement uses TRBV25-1 and TRBJ2-7; TRBD1 or TRBD2 may be the D gene (5 bases each). This clonotype was sampled from a human donor in good health. The DNA of the CDR3 is TGTGCCAGCAGTGGGGCCGGGACCTATTCCTACGAGCAGTACTTC. It codes for CASSGAGTYSYEQYF.